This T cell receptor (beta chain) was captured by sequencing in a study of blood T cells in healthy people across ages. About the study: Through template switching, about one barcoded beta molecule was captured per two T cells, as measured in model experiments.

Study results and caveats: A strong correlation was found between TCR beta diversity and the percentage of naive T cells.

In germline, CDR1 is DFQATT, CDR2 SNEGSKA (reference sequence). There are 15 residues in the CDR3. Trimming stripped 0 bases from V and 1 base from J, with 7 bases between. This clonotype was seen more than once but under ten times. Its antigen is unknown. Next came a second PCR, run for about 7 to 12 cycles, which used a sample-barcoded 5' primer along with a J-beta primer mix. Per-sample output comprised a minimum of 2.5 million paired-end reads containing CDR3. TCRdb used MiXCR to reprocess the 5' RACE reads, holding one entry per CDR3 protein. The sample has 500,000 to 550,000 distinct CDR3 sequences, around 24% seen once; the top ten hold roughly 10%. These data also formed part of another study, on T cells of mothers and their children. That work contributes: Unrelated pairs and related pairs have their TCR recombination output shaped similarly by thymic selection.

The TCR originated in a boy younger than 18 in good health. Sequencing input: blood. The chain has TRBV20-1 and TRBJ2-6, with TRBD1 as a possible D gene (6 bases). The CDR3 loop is CSARDRGSGANVLTF. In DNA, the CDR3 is TGCAGTGCTAGAGACAGGGGTTCTGGGGCCAACGTCCTGACTTTC.